The clone carrying this T cell receptor (beta chain) was counted only a few times. Its target is not known. This record belongs to a study of blood T cells in healthy people across ages. About the study: The template switching approach captured approximately one barcoded beta molecule for every two T cells. Study-wide points: A greater number of naive CD4+ cells and higher diversity distinguished long-lived donors from aged donors. The fall in TCR beta diversity per million T cells was roughly linear with age.

A sample-barcoded 5' primer and a J-beta primer mix were used in a second PCR of about 6 to 11 cycles. TCRdb called the 5' RACE reads again in MiXCR, with one record for every CDR3 protein. There are under 2,000,000 distinct CDR3 sequences in the sample; about 49% occur only once, and roughly 2% lies in the top ten. Total RNA, at least 5.5 micrograms per sample, was extracted from PBMCs. The CDR3 contains 14 residues. From germline, CDR1 is MNHEY and CDR2 SMNVEV (reference sequence). Between the trimmed V and J ends, which lost 2 bases and 3 bases, there was a span of 11 bases. The sequence came from a woman aged 40 to 50 in good health. This chain links TRBV27 with TRBJ2-7, with D perhaps TRBD1 (5 bases). Material for sequencing was blood. The CDR3 nucleotides are TGTGCCAGCAGTTTAGTCCAGGGCCACTACGAGCAGTACTTC. This gives the protein CASSLVQGHYEQYF.